This is a list of T cell receptor beta chains from one sample in a study of CD8+ T cells in alopecia areata. Some clones are missing from TCRdb's copy, which holds only in-frame ones; the method was immunoSEQ multiplex PCR. The sample carries 150,000 to 200,000 clones, 50% to 60% recorded once. Sequencing was done on a sample of CD4+ T cells sorted from blood. These receptors came from a human donor in good health. The CDR3 runs from the conserved cysteine through the conserved F or W. D genes are given only for firm matches. The listing skips clone size in some rows; elsewhere it reads once, few, many or a size class.

TRBJ2-1	-	-	TRBV11-2	15	CASSLVRTILGEQFF	TGTGCCAGCAGCTTAGTTCGGACTATTTTAGGTGAGCAGTTCTTC
TRBJ2-7	few	TRBD1	TRBV28	14	CASSFRDRAYEQYF	TGTGCCAGCAGTTTCCGGGACAGGGCCTACGAGCAGTACTTC
TRBJ2-7	few	-	TRBV7-2	12	CASSLAEYEQYF	TGTGCCAGCAGCTTAGCAGAGTACGAGCAGTACTTC
TRBJ2-1	few	-	TRBV4-1	13	CASSQDQSYEQFF	TGCGCCAGCAGCCAAGATCAGTCCTATGAGCAGTTCTTC
TRBJ2-3	-	-	TRBV9	14	CASSVGSLTDTQYF	TGTGCCAGCAGCGTAGGATCCCTGACAGATACGCAGTATTTT
TRBJ1-1	-	TRBD1	TRBV30	12	CAWRTGSPEAFF	TGTGCCTGGAGGACAGGGAGCCCTGAAGCTTTCTTT
TRBJ2-7	few	TRBD1	TRBV10-3	13	CAIRDRGSYEQYF	TGTGCCATCAGGGACAGGGGATCCTACGAGCAGTACTTC
TRBJ1-5	-	-	TRBV7-2	12	CASSLGNQPQHF	TGTGCCAGCAGCTTAGGCAATCAGCCCCAGCATTTT
TRBJ2-7	-	TRBD2	TRBV5-1	20	CASSWKLAGGPSARSYEQYF	TGCGCCAGCAGCTGGAAGTTAGCGGGAGGGCCGTCGGCCCGTTCCTACGAGCAGTACTTC
TRBJ1-1	-	-	TRBV20-1	11	CSAHRISEAFF	TGCAGTGCTCACCGAATTAGTGAAGCTTTCTTT
TRBJ2-7	-	-	TRBV6-5	13	CASSPRGRGEQYF	TGTGCCAGCAGTCCACGCGGCAGAGGGGAGCAGTACTTC
TRBJ2-7	-	-	TRBV2	14	CASSSEIGPYEQYF	TGTGCCAGCAGTTCGGAGATCGGGCCTTACGAGCAGTACTTC
TRBJ2-5	once	-	TRBV27	15	CASSLARVPQETQYF	TGTGCCAGCAGTTTAGCGCGGGTGCCCCAAGAGACCCAGTACTTC
TRBJ2-1	-	-	TRBV30	14	CAWSLRGRYNEQFF	TGTGCCTGGAGTCTCCGCGGAAGATACAATGAGCAGTTCTTC
TRBJ2-7	-	TRBD2	TRBV29-1	16	CSVLPRHSGGNYEQYF	TGCAGCGTCCTACCGCGACACTCCGGGGGGAACTACGAGCAGTACTTC
TRBJ1-5	-	-	TRBV28	13	CASRRSRNQPQHF	TGTGCCAGCCGCCGCAGTCGCAATCAGCCCCAGCATTTT
TRBJ1-1	-	TRBD1	TRBV20-1	10	CRTGSFEAFF	TGCAGGACAGGGTCGTTCGAAGCTTTCTTT
TRBJ2-5	few	TRBD2	TRBV29-1	13	CSVENSGRETQYF	TGCAGCGTTGAGAATAGCGGGAGAGAGACCCAGTACTTC
TRBJ1-2	-	-	TRBV7-9	10	CASSRTEDTF	TGTGCCAGCAGCCGGACAGAGGACACCTTC
TRBJ2-3	few	-	TRBV7-9	12	CASSPVQQTQYF	TGTGCCAGCAGCCCCGTCCAGCAAACGCAGTATTTT
TRBJ2-2	-	TRBD2	TRBV5-1	16	CASSLGSGPNTGELFF	TGCGCCAGCAGCTTGGGTAGCGGGCCGAACACCGGGGAGCTGTTTTTT
TRBJ2-7	-	-	TRBV28	14	CASSFGPGVDEQYF	-
TRBJ2-5	-	-	TRBV13	16	CASSPRPGQRQETQYF	TGTGCCAGCAGCCCAAGACCGGGACAACGACAAGAGACCCAGTACTTC
TRBJ2-1	few	-	TRBV29-1	14	CSVGRKGGYNEQFF	TGCAGCGTTGGGCGAAAAGGGGGCTACAATGAGCAGTTCTTC
TRBJ2-6	few	-	TRBV6-1	15	CASSEEGAGANVLTF	TGTGCCAGCAGTGAAGAAGGGGCTGGGGCCAACGTCCTGACTTTC
TRBJ2-7	few	TRBD1	TRBV5-1	14	CASSLVRGQLEQYF	TGCGCCAGCAGCTTGGTCAGGGGACAGCTCGAGCAGTACTTC
TRBJ2-1	few	-	TRBV27	16	CASSFLAFSSYNEQFF	TGTGCCAGCAGTTTTCTAGCGTTTAGCTCCTACAATGAGCAGTTCTTC
TRBJ2-1	-	-	TRBV29-1	14	CSVAGKKVENEQFF	TGCAGCGTTGCGGGCAAGAAGGTGGAGAATGAGCAGTTCTTC
TRBJ2-7	-	-	TRBV7-8	14	CASSLGTANYEQYF	TGTGCCAGCAGCTTAGGGACAGCGAATTACGAGCAGTACTTC
TRBJ1-5	once	-	TRBV30	14	CAWRRRGRNQPQHF	TGTGCCTGGCGCAGGAGAGGACGCAATCAGCCCCAGCATTTT
TRBJ2-3	-	-	TRBV18	14	CASSRMRSTDTQYF	TGTGCCAGCTCCCGTATGCGAAGCACAGATACGCAGTATTTT
TRBJ1-3	few	-	TRBV6-5	14	CASSVSGSGNTIYF	TGTGCCAGCAGTGTCAGCGGGTCTGGAAACACCATATATTTT
TRBJ2-1	-	-	TRBV2	11	CASGFYNEQFF	TGTGCCAGCGGCTTCTACAATGAGCAGTTCTTC
TRBJ2-3	few	-	TRBV2	12	CASSDGADTQYF	TGTGCCAGCAGTGACGGGGCGGATACGCAGTATTTT
TRBJ2-5	-	-	TRBV29-1	13	CSGTGTVQETQYF	TGCAGCGGTACCGGGACGGTACAAGAGACCCAGTACTTC
TRBJ2-1	-	-	TRBV4-1	16	CASSQVALLMENEQFF	TGCGCCAGCAGCCAAGTCGCCCTGTTGATGGAGAATGAGCAGTTCTTC
TRBJ2-2	-	-	TRBV30	12	CAWSANTGELFF	TGTGCCTGGAGTGCGAACACCGGGGAGCTGTTTTTT
TRBJ2-7	-	TRBD1	TRBV25-1	13	CASSLDRVEEQYF	TGTGCCAGCAGTTTAGACAGGGTAGAGGAGCAGTACTTC
TRBJ2-1	many	-	TRBV7-9	12	CASSFLALHIFF	TGTGCCAGCAGCTTCTTAGCGTTACACATATTCTTC
TRBJ2-3	few	-	TRBV12-5	12	CASGTALGAQYF	TGTGCTAGTGGAACGGCTCTCGGGGCGCAGTATTTT
TRBJ2-7	-	-	TRBV28	13	CASSLRSVYEQYF	TGTGCCAGCAGTTTACGTTCAGTCTACGAGCAGTACTTC
TRBJ1-2	-	-	TRBV30	11	CAWSEQDGYTF	TGTGCCTGGAGTGAACAGGATGGCTACACCTTC
TRBJ1-2	-	-	TRBV6-5	15	CASRQRLQGEGGYTF	TGTGCCAGCAGACAGAGGCTACAGGGAGAGGGCGGCTACACCTTC
TRBJ2-2	-	-	TRBV7-2	13	CASSFSRAGELFF	TGTGCCAGCAGCTTCTCTCGGGCCGGGGAGCTGTTTTTT
TRBJ1-1	-	-	TRBV7-2	15	CASSLAPGRNTEAFF	TGTGCCAGCAGCTTAGCGCCGGGGAGGAACACTGAAGCTTTCTTT
TRBJ2-5	-	TRBD2	TRBV5-5	16	CASSFRPSGGAETQYF	TGTGCCAGCAGCTTTCGTCCGAGCGGGGGGGCCGAGACCCAGTACTTC
TRBJ2-1	-	-	TRBV6-5	14	CASSPPGLENEQFF	TGTGCCAGCAGTCCCCCCGGGTTGGAGAATGAGCAGTTCTTC
TRBJ2-5	-	-	TRBV5-1	14	CASSLVGSQETQYF	TGCGCCAGCAGCTTGGTTGGGAGCCAAGAGACCCAGTACTTC
TRBJ2-1	-	-	TRBV29-1	12	CSAQGFGNEQFF	TGCAGCGCTCAGGGTTTCGGCAATGAGCAGTTCTTC
TRBJ1-2	-	-	TRBV5-4	12	CASSLGKNGYTF	TGTGCCAGCAGCTTGGGGAAGAATGGCTACACCTTC
TRBJ1-5	-	-	TRBV27	16	CASSSKVGVGNQPQHF	TGTGCCAGCAGTAGCAAGGTAGGGGTGGGCAATCAGCCCCAGCATTTT
TRBJ2-1	-	-	TRBV6-5	15	CASSSGPKGVNEQFF	TGTGCCAGCAGCTCGGGCCCCAAAGGGGTCAATGAGCAGTTCTTC
TRBJ1-2	-	TRBD1	TRBV25-1	17	CASSGRQGTRDYIGYTF	TGTGCCAGCAGTGGCCGACAGGGAACGAGGGACTATATTGGCTACACCTTC
TRBJ1-2	-	-	TRBV5-6	13	CASSFPVNYGYTF	TGTGCCAGCAGCTTCCCAGTGAACTATGGCTACACCTTC
TRBJ2-2	-	-	TRBV25-1	12	CASTKGAGELFF	TGTGCCAGCACTAAAGGGGCCGGGGAGCTGTTTTTT
TRBJ1-5	-	-	TRBV2	12	CASSKSNQPQHF	TGTGCCAGCAGTAAGAGCAATCAGCCCCAGCATTTT
TRBJ2-7	-	TRBD2	TRBV7-3	13	CASRSGTSHEQYF	TGTGCCAGCAGGTCCGGGACTAGCCACGAGCAGTACTTC
TRBJ2-5	-	TRBD1	TRBV29-1	14	CSVEGQQLQETQYF	TGCAGCGTTGAGGGACAGCAGCTCCAAGAGACCCAGTACTTC
TRBJ2-1	few	TRBD2	TRBV2	14	CARTGTSGRDEQFF	TGTGCCAGGACGGGGACTAGCGGGAGGGATGAGCAGTTCTTC
TRBJ2-1	-	-	TRBV9	13	CASSVGQPDEQFF	TGTGCCAGCAGCGTAGGCCAGCCTGATGAGCAGTTCTTC